This T cell receptor beta chain was sequenced during a study of shared clonotypes between healthy human individuals. Study background: Per donor, three plates held CD4 naive cells, three held CD4 memory, two held CD8 naive and one held CD8 memory.

Study observations and caveats: Depth was large, yet rarefaction showed that sorted-subset sequencing was incomplete. Relative to clonotypes present in all four donors, those not shared had lower generation probabilities.

A word on this clone: Its antigen is still unknown.

The run depth of the assay was deep. The repertoire was sequenced with immunoSEQ multiplex PCR; TCRdb's copy has only in-frame clones and lacks some. The sample carries about 1,900,000 clones, around 96% recorded once. CD45RO-negative cells were positively selected for CCR7, leaving out terminally differentiated effector memory CD45RA+ cells. Germline loops: CDR1 GTSNPN, CDR2 SVGIG (reference sequence). The V end was cut by 2 bases, the J end by 14 bases, with 16 bases between. This CDR3 is 12 amino acids long. Sequenced input: naive CD8+ T cells sorted from blood. This sequence originates from a man aged 18 to 30 in good health. V usage is TRBV30 and J usage is TRBJ2-1, with D perhaps matching TRBD2 (5 bases). Here the CDR3 DNA reads TGTGCCTGGAGTCCCCCCTCGGGGTCGGAGTTCTTC. Its translation: CAWSPPSGSEFF. Combining the CDR3 with reference TRBV30 and TRBJ2-1 gives the whole variable domain SQTIHQWPATLVQPVGSPLSLECTVEGTSNPNLYWYRQAAGRGLQLLFYSVGIGQISSEVPQNLSASRPQDRQFILSSKKLLLSDSGFYLCAWSPPSGSEFFGPGTRLTVL.